A single sample is the source of the 26 T cell receptor beta chains below, sequenced in a study of immune cell composition in non-small cell lung cancer. Assay used: immunoSEQ multiplex PCR; TCRdb lists only in-frame clones, some missing. The sample lists about 14,000 clones; 81% were seen once. The sample consisted of lung tumor tissue. Receptor source: a human donor with non-small cell lung cancer.

About this clone itself: This sample includes further DNA sequences coding for the same CDR3. The V call is TRBV6-6, the J call TRBJ2-7; 7 bases are a match to TRBD1. V lost 0 bases to trimming and J lost 1 base; unmatched junction nucleotides: 0. The CDR3 spans 14 residues. Germline V CDR1 and CDR2: MNHNY, SVGAGI (reference sequence). The CDR3 reads CASSYSRGSYEQYF. The CDR3 DNA reads TGTGCCAGCAGTTACTCCAGGGGGTCCTACGAGCAGTACTTC.

The CDR3 here is CASSPGDYGYTF. Here the CDR3 DNA reads TGTGCCAGCAGCCCAGGGGACTATGGCTACACCTTC. The rearrangement uses TRBV28 and TRBJ1-2; D is possibly TRBD1 (6 bases). CDR3 size: 12 residues. Germline values: CDR1 MDHEN, CDR2 SYDVKM. Trimming cost V 6 bases and J 3 bases, with 8 bases left between them.

A single count supports this clone. The DNA of the CDR3 is TGTGCCAGCAGTTTTGGGAGCGGGGGGGCAAAGACCCAGTACTTC. Translating it yields CASSFGSGGAKTQYF. The chain uses TRBV27 and TRBJ2-5; TRBD2 aligns across 10 bases. Losses at the gene ends were 3 bases for V and 6 bases for J; bases not matched to a gene: 7. Germline V gene sequence: CDR1 MNHEY, CDR2 SMNVEV (reference sequence). The CDR3 is 15 amino acids.

In this sample, this clone turned up a few times. This rearrangement joins TRBV5-1 to TRBJ2-1, with 10 bases aligning to TRBD1. V lost 3 bases to trimming and J lost 6 bases; unmatched junction nucleotides: 12. The CDR3 is 17 residues long. Germline V gene sequence: CDR1 SGHRS, CDR2 YFSETQ. The CDR3 sequence is CASSYGSGTGVINEQFF. The DNA of the CDR3 is TGCGCCAGCAGCTATGGGTCCGGGACAGGGGTGATCAATGAGCAGTTCTTC. The full variable domain, its missing parts supplied by reference TRBV5-1 and TRBJ2-1, is KAGVTQTPRYLIKTRGQQVTLSCSPISGHRSVSWYQQTPGQGLQFLFEYFSETQRNKGNFPGRFSGRQFSNSRSEMNVSTLELGDSALYLCASSYGSGTGVINEQFFGPGTRLTVL.

The genes are TRBV5-5 and TRBJ2-1, with unresolved D. The CDR3 is made up of 11 amino acids. The germline V gene has CDR1 SGHKS and CDR2 YYEKEE (reference sequence). Deletions cut 2 bases from V and 7 bases from J, with 4 bases between. CDR3 protein: CASSFANEQFF. As DNA, the CDR3 is TGTGCCAGCAGCTTTGCGAATGAGCAGTTCTTC.

CDR3 region: CASSLTGNNNEQFF. DNA for the CDR3: TGTGCCAGCAGCTTAACAGGGAATAACAATGAGCAGTTCTTC. V usage is TRBV5-4 and J usage is TRBJ2-1, with D perhaps TRBD1 (6 bases). The CDR3 totals 14 residues. Trimming removed 2 bases from V and 5 bases from J, with 11 bases in between. CDR1 is SGHNT and CDR2 is YYREEE in the germline V gene (reference sequence).

This clone was counted a few times. The chain carries TRBV30 and TRBJ1-6; a weak D match, TRBD1 (6 bases). V shed 7 bases and J shed 8 bases, with 15 bases lying between them. The CDR3 is 13 amino acids. Germline lookup yields CDR1 GTSNPN and CDR2 SVGIG (reference sequence). The CDR3 region is CAFRQAWDSPLHF. The CDR3 bases are TGTGCCTTCAGACAGGCCTGGGATTCACCCCTCCACTTT.

CDR3 bases: TGTGCCAGCAGATGGGGACTAGCGGCCCCCTACGAGCAGTACTTC. Amino acid sequence: CASRWGLAAPYEQYF. The chain employs TRBV27 and TRBJ2-7; 11 bases are a match to TRBD2. Germline CDR1 and CDR2: MNHEY and SMNVEV (reference sequence). V lost 6 bases to trimming and J lost 2 bases; unmatched junction nucleotides: 6. The CDR3 totals 15 residues.

V is TRBV11-3 and J is TRBJ2-5, with 11 bases matching TRBD2. The V gene's germline CDR1 is SGHNT and CDR2 YENEEA. The CDR3 is made up of 15 amino acids. The junction had 2 bases not matched to a gene; V was cut back by 1 base and J by 4 bases. Written as DNA, the CDR3 is TGTGCCAGCAGCTTAGGGACTAGCGGGCCAGAGACCCAGTACTTC. Amino acids: CASSLGTSGPETQYF.

This clone was counted once. This rearrangement joins TRBV27 to TRBJ2-7, with 10 nucleotides matching TRBD2. CDR1 and CDR2 from the germline V gene are MNHEY and SMNVEV (reference sequence). The CDR3 is 15 residues long. J lost 0 bases, V lost 6 bases, and 5 bases had no gene match. In DNA, the CDR3 is TGTGCCAGCAGACGAAGCGGGAGGGGCTCCTACGAGCAGTACTTC. Protein: CASRRSGRGSYEQYF.

The chain is built from TRBV15 and TRBJ2-1; TRBD2 agrees at 15 bases. CDR3 length equals 17 residues. V trimming: 4 bases; J trimming: 7 bases; junction bases outside the gene matches: 8. Germline CDR1 LNHNV, CDR2 YYDKDF (reference sequence). CDR3 residues: CATSKRTSGRVGNEQFF. The CDR3 DNA reads as TGTGCCACCAGCAAACGGACTAGCGGGAGGGTAGGGAATGAGCAGTTCTTC. The whole variable domain, remainder taken from reference TRBV15 and TRBJ2-1, is DAMVIQNPRYQVTQFGKPVTLSCSQTLNHNVMYWYQQKSSQAPKLLFHYYDKDFNNEADTPDNFQSRRPNTSFCFLDIRSPGLGDTAMYLCATSKRTSGRVGNEQFFGPGTRLTVL.

The rearrangement uses TRBV10-3 and TRBJ2-2; tentative D call: TRBD2 (7 bases). There are 15 residues in the CDR3. Germline V gene lookup returns CDR1 ENHRY and CDR2 SYGVKD. CDR3 bases: TGTGCAGGGGGTAGCGGGCGCACGAACACCGGGGAGCTGTTTTTT. Protein: CAGGSGRTNTGELFF.

The chain couples TRBV9 to TRBJ1-1, with 8 bases identical to TRBD1. The germline V gene encodes CDR1 SGDLS and CDR2 YYNGEE. The CDR3 spans 17 residues. V lost 4 bases to trimming and J lost 4 bases; unmatched junction nucleotides: 15. CDR3 in amino acids: CASSPIGTGAPRTEAFF. The CDR3 nucleotides are TGTGCCAGCAGCCCGATTGGGACAGGCGCCCCCCGCACTGAAGCTTTCTTT. Combining the CDR3 with reference TRBV9 and TRBJ1-1 gives the whole variable domain DSGVTQTPKHLITATGQRVTLRCSPRSGDLSVYWYQQSLDQGLQFLIQYYNGEERAKGNILERFSAQQFPDLHSELNLSSLELGDSALYFCASSPIGTGAPRTEAFFGQGTRLTVV.

The chain is built from TRBV27 and TRBJ2-1, with D unclear. Trimming took off 8 bases at V and 0 bases at J, with 17 bases between the two ends. The germline V gene has CDR1 MNHEY and CDR2 SMNVEV (reference sequence). The CDR3 loop spans 16 amino acids. The CDR3 loop reads CASGLSYRSSYNEQFF. The CDR3 DNA is TGTGCCAGCGGGCTGTCCTATAGGAGCTCCTACAATGAGCAGTTCTTC.

V usage is TRBV29-1 and J usage is TRBJ2-7; TRBD2 agrees at 12 bases. V lost 3 bases to trimming and J lost 6 bases; unmatched junction nucleotides: 6. This CDR3 has 14 residues. Per the germline V gene, CDR1 is SQVTM and CDR2 is ANQGSEA. The chain's CDR3 is CSVDAGLAGSEQYF. The DNA of the CDR3 is TGCAGCGTTGATGCAGGACTAGCGGGGAGCGAGCAGTACTTC.

The CDR3 region is CASRGPSYEQYF. DNA of the CDR3: TGTGCCAGCAGGGGCCCTTCCTACGAGCAGTACTTC. This chain joins TRBV6-1 and TRBJ2-7, with D hard to call. The length of the CDR3 is 12 residues. Germline-derived CDR1 and CDR2 are MNHNS and SASEGT. V was pared by 6 bases and J by 1 base, with 7 bases between.

The chain links TRBV2 to TRBJ2-2, with TRBD2 matching 14 bases. Germline V lookup: CDR1 SNHLY, CDR2 FYNNEI. V lost 8 bases, J lost 3 bases, and 2 bases stayed unmatched. The CDR3 covers 15 residues. In DNA form, the CDR3 reads TGTGCCAGCGGGGGACTAGCGGGAGACACCGGGGAGCTGTTTTTT. Translating it yields CASGGLAGDTGELFF.

The chain employs TRBV10-3 and TRBJ1-3; the D is unclear. The CDR3 runs to 15 residues. The germline CDR1 and CDR2 sequences are ENHRY and SYGVKD. V was clipped by 6 bases and J by 0 bases, with 12 bases between them. The CDR3 loop reads CAIRQVTSSGNTIYF. In DNA, the CDR3 is TGTGCCATCAGGCAGGTCACCAGCTCTGGAAACACCATATATTTT.

The chain joins TRBV27 to TRBJ2-5, with unresolved D. The assigned J gene may be wrong: the sequence end matches TRBJ2-7 better. The CDR3 is 16 residues long. Germline values: CDR1 MNHEY, CDR2 SMNVEV (reference sequence). The CDR3 DNA follows: TGTGCCAGCAGTTCCACATGGATGCGGCTCTCCTACGAGCAGTACTTC. Protein: CASSSTWMRLSYEQYF.

This chain links TRBV5-4 with TRBJ2-2, with 8 bases fitting TRBD1. The germline gives CDR1 SGHNT, CDR2 YYREEE (reference sequence). CDR3 length: 15 amino acids. V was pared by 7 bases and J by 4 bases, with 9 bases of the junction left unmatched. The CDR3 nucleotides read TGTGCCAGCCGAGGACAGGGTGAATTCACCGGGGAGCTGTTTTTT. This translates into CASRGQGEFTGELFF.

The chain employs TRBV29-1 and TRBJ2-2; no clear D. The CDR3 runs 12 residues. The V end was cut by 5 bases, the J end by 1 base, with 5 bases between. Germline V gives CDR1 SQVTM, CDR2 ANQGSEA. The CDR3 region is CSVLQNTGELFF. DNA of the CDR3: TGCAGCGTTTTACAGAACACCGGGGAGCTGTTTTTT.

V and J are TRBV4-1 and TRBJ2-1; 13 bases align to TRBD2. The V gene end was trimmed by 0 bases and the J gene end by 8 bases; junction bases not matched to a gene: 4. In germline, CDR1 is MGHRA, CDR2 YSYEKL. The CDR3 extends over 16 amino acids. CDR3 loop: CASSQEGTSGTHEQFF. CDR3 in DNA: TGCGCCAGCAGCCAAGAGGGGACTAGCGGGACACATGAGCAGTTCTTC.

The CDR3 nucleotides read TGTGCCAGCAGTACCCGACTAGCAACCGCGGGAGATACGCAGTATTTT. This sequence encodes CASSTRLATAGDTQYF. The V call is TRBV2, the J call TRBJ2-3, with TRBD2 identical over 7 bases. CDR1 SNHLY and CDR2 FYNNEI come from the germline V gene. The J segment lost 5 bases and the V segment lost 5 bases, leaving 13 bases of the junction unmatched. The CDR3 runs 16 residues.

The chain carries TRBV5-1 and TRBJ2-3; D might be TRBD1 (5 bases). The V end lost 3 bases, the J end lost 3 bases, and 14 bases lay between the germline ends. Germline V lookup: CDR1 SGHRS, CDR2 YFSETQ. This CDR3 spans 15 amino acids. The CDR3 region has the DNA TGCGCCAGCAGCTCTTATCCAGGGTCGACAGATACGCAGTATTTT. Translated, it gives CASSSYPGSTDTQYF.

The CDR3 loop reads CASSLSLDTQYF. CDR3 DNA: TGCGCCAGCAGCTTGTCCCTCGATACGCAGTATTTT. The chain is built from TRBV5-1 and TRBJ2-3; D not resolved. Trimming took off 1 base at V and 6 bases at J, with 6 bases between the two ends. The CDR3 is 12 residues long. The germline gives CDR1 SGHRS, CDR2 YFSETQ.

This rearrangement joins TRBV30 to TRBJ2-3; TRBD2 aligns across 10 bases. The V gene's germline CDR1 is GTSNPN and CDR2 SVGIG (reference sequence). With 1 base clipped from V and 3 bases from J, the junction kept 4 bases outside the gene matches. CDR3 length: 15 amino acids. The CDR3 DNA sequence: TGTGCCTGGAGTGCTTCTAGCGGGAGAACAGATACGCAGTATTTT. Its protein is CAWSASSGRTDTQYF.